A single sample is the source of the 28 T cell receptor beta chains below, sequenced in a study of response to subunit inactivated influenza vaccine (dated by TCRdb to between 2017 and 2018). Libraries were made using RT-PCR. Sequencer: Illumina HiSeq 2500. TCRdb's own reprocessing of the public reads used fastp at Q25 and MiXCR and kept productive beta chains. Entries are consolidated by CDR3 protein sequence, retaining the most common genes and DNA. For this sample there are about 780,000 distinct CDR3 sequences; around 20% appear just once. About a tenth of the sample is held by the ten biggest clonotypes. The specimen comprised PBMCs from blood, sampled roughly 5 days after vaccination. These TCRs come from a man aged 50 to 60 who received an inactivated influenza vaccine. Donor details come from another sample of the same person, matched by shared clones.

In its sample, this clonotype was seen a few times. V and J are TRBV12-3 or TRBV12-4 and TRBJ1-5; unclear D gene. The V end was cut by 3 bases, the J end by 5 bases, with 8 bases between. The CDR3 contains 13 residues. CDR3 sequence (DNA): TGTGCCAGCAGTTTGGAGCAGGATCAGCCCCAGCATTTT. Its protein product is CASSLEQDQPQHF.

This clonotype was seen ten or more times. The V and J genes are TRBV27 and TRBJ2-3; TRBD2 is a possible D gene (5 bases). Trimming took off 5 bases at V and 7 bases at J, with 19 bases between the two ends. The germline V gene encodes CDR1 MNHEY and CDR2 SMNVEV (reference sequence). This CDR3 region has 15 residues. CDR3 protein: CASSPLGSQVNTQYF. Here the CDR3 DNA reads TGTGCCAGCAGTCCATTAGGGAGTCAAGTTAATACGCAGTATTTT.

This chain joins TRBV20-1 and TRBJ2-6; 7 bases are a match to TRBD1. The CDR3 is 15 residues long. V shed 3 bases, J shed 2 bases, and the junction held 4 bases outside the gene matches. Germline V CDR1 and CDR2: DFQATT, SNEGSKA (reference sequence). The CDR3 loop is CSARGTVTGANVLTF. CDR3 in DNA: TGCAGTGCTAGGGGGACAGTCACTGGGGCCAACGTCCTGACTTTC.

This clonotype was seen more than once but under ten times. The chain employs TRBV20-1 and TRBJ1-6; D may be TRBD1 (5 bases). The length of the CDR3 is 15 residues. Trimming shortened V by 3 bases and J by 8 bases, and 17 bases separated the two germline ends. Per the germline V gene, CDR1 is DFQATT and CDR2 is SNEGSKA (reference sequence). CDR3 residues: CSASTQGRSDSPLHF. The CDR3 DNA is TGCAGTGCTAGTACGCAGGGTCGGAGCGATTCACCCCTCCACTTT.

This chain links TRBV6-2 or TRBV6-3 with TRBJ1-5, with D unclear. The CDR3 contains 17 residues. V gave up 0 bases and J gave up 2 bases, with 14 bases separating them. The V gene's germline CDR1 is MNHEY and CDR2 SVGEGT. CDR3 bases: TGTGCCAGCAGTTACTCTCAAGCGGTCTGGGGCAATCAGCCCCAGCATTTT. It is translated as CASSYSQAVWGNQPQHF.

The chain uses TRBV30 and TRBJ2-1, with 10 bases aligning to TRBD2. The CDR3 sequence is 16 residues long. CDR1 and CDR2 from the germline V gene are GTSNPN and SVGIG (reference sequence). J gave up 8 bases and V 0 bases, and 10 bases lay outside the gene matches. Here the CDR3 DNA reads TGTGCCTGGAGTGTAGGCTCAGCGGGAGGGGGGCATGAGCAGTTCTTC. Its protein is CAWSVGSAGGGHEQFF.

This chain connects TRBV5-6 to TRBJ2-7; D might be TRBD2 (6 bases). V was shortened by 4 bases and J by 3 bases, with 14 bases between the two germline ends. CDR3 size: 14 residues. Germline assignment: CDR1 SGHDT and CDR2 YYEEEE. The CDR3 is CASSKRDWDYEQYF. CDR3 nucleotide sequence: TGTGCCAGCAGCAAAAGGGACTGGGACTACGAGCAGTACTTC. The full variable domain, with the rest looked up from reference TRBV5-6 and TRBJ2-7, is DAGVTQSPTHLIKTRGQQVTLRCSPKSGHDTVSWYQQALGQGPQFIFQYYEEEERQRGNFPDRFSGHQFPNYSSELNVNALLLGDSALYLCASSKRDWDYEQYFGPGTRLTVT.

The chain employs TRBV12-3 or TRBV12-4 and TRBJ2-7, with D possibly TRBD1 on 5 matching bases. V was pared by 8 bases and J by 6 bases, with 14 bases between. This CDR3 region has 12 residues. The DNA for the CDR3 is TGTGCCAGCGTGGGGCTAGGGGCCGAGCAGTACTTC. This gives the protein CASVGLGAEQYF.

This clonotype was detected only a few times. The chain uses TRBV12-3 or TRBV12-4 and TRBJ2-5; D is ambiguous. V lost 6 bases and J lost 4, with 12 bases in between. The CDR3 contains 13 residues. The CDR3 bases are TGTGCCAGCAGCTATAGGCTAAGAGAGACCCAGTACTTC. Its protein is CASSYRLRETQYF.

The CDR3, as DNA: TGTGCCAGCAGTTTAGGGCAGGGGATAGCTGAAGCTTTCTTT. It yields the protein CASSLGQGIAEAFF. This chain joins TRBV12-3 or TRBV12-4 and TRBJ1-1; possibly TRBD1 for D (6 bases). The V gene lost 1 base and the J gene lost 6 bases, with 12 bases spanning the gap. This CDR3 is 14 amino acids long.

This clonotype was counted at least ten times. This chain uses TRBV10-3 with TRBJ1-2; no clear D. CDR3 size: 11 residues. Germline V CDR1 and CDR2: ENHRY, SYGVKD. V lost 6 bases, J lost 7 bases, and 9 bases lay in between. The DNA of the CDR3 is TGTGCCATCAGCGATGCAGTTGGCTACACCTTC. Translated: CAISDAVGYTF.

The chain couples TRBV6-2 or TRBV6-3 to TRBJ2-1; 9 bases align to TRBD2. With 2 bases clipped from V and 6 bases from J, the junction kept 5 bases outside the gene matches. The CDR3 covers 15 residues. Germline V gene sequence: CDR1 MNHEY, CDR2 SVGEGT. CDR3 loop: CASSYGASGTNEQFF. Written as DNA, the CDR3 is TGTGCCAGCAGTTACGGGGCTAGCGGGACCAATGAGCAGTTCTTC.

This clonotype appeared a few times. The chain combines TRBV9 with TRBJ2-1; D unclear. Trimming pared 4 bases from V and 6 bases from J, leaving 17 bases between. Germline V gene lookup returns CDR1 SGDLS and CDR2 YYNGEE. The CDR3 totals 15 residues. The chain's CDR3 is CASSLPGFLGNEQFF. The CDR3 DNA reads TGTGCCAGCAGCCTTCCTGGGTTCCTGGGCAATGAGCAGTTCTTC.

This clonotype was counted only a few times. The chain joins TRBV7-2 to TRBJ2-3, with TRBD1 matching 9 bases. The CDR3 is 15 residues long. The V gene's germline CDR1 is SGHTA and CDR2 FQGNSA. V lost 5 bases and J lost 3; bases outside the gene matches: 6. CDR3 nucleotides: TGTGCCAGCAGCCAGGACAGGGGCTGGACAGATACGCAGTATTTT. Amino acids: CASSQDRGWTDTQYF. Filled out from reference TRBV7-2 and TRBJ2-3, the complete variable domain reads GAGVSQSPSNKVTEKGKDVELRCDPISGHTALYWYRQSLGQGLEFLIYFQGNSAPDKSGLPSDRFSAERTGGSVSTLTIQRTQQEDSAVYLCASSQDRGWTDTQYFGPGTRLTVL.

This clonotype was seen a few times. J is TRBJ2-1 and V is TRBV5-6, with no clear D. Trimming took off 1 base at V and 10 bases at J, with 12 bases between the two ends. Germline lookup yields CDR1 SGHDT and CDR2 YYEEEE. CDR3 size: 13 residues. This chain's CDR3 is CASSLFGDVEQFF. DNA of the CDR3: TGTGCCAGCAGCTTGTTTGGCGATGTGGAGCAGTTCTTC.

There are a few counts of this clonotype. This sequence joins TRBV30 and TRBJ2-1; TRBD1 matches 7 bases. Germline V gene lookup returns CDR1 GTSNPN and CDR2 SVGIG (reference sequence). The length of the CDR3 is 14 residues. V shed 0 bases and J 3 bases; nucleotides not matched to a gene: 2. The CDR3 DNA follows: TGTGCCTGGAGTGTGGGACAGCTCTACAATGAGCAGTTCTTC. Translated: CAWSVGQLYNEQFF.

This clonotype came up many times. V and J are TRBV7-2 and TRBJ2-5; D gene uncertain. The CDR3 has 16 residues. Germline V gives CDR1 SGHTA, CDR2 FQGNSA. V lost 0 bases to trimming and J lost 2 bases, with 13 bases between them. The CDR3 spells CASSLAQAPVQETQYF. The CDR3 DNA sequence: TGTGCCAGCAGCTTAGCTCAGGCGCCAGTACAAGAGACCCAGTACTTC.

There are a few counts of this clonotype. V and J are TRBV3-1 and TRBJ2-2; 9 positions match TRBD1. The CDR3 is 15 amino acids. Germline CDR1 is LGHDT and CDR2 is YNNKEL (reference sequence). Trimming took 6 bases from V and 4 from J; bases not matched to a gene: 6. CDR3 residues: CASRKGDRVTGELFF. CDR3 DNA sequence: TGTGCCAGCAGGAAGGGGGACAGGGTCACCGGGGAGCTGTTTTTT.

In this sample, this clonotype turned up a few times. Written as DNA, the CDR3 is TGTGCCAGCAGCCCCGGGATGGACTACGAGCAGTACTTC. Its protein product is CASSPGMDYEQYF. V gene TRBV6-2 or TRBV6-3 combines with J gene TRBJ2-7; maybe TRBD2 (5 bases). CDR3 length equals 13 residues. Looked up from germline, CDR1 is MNHEY and CDR2 is SVGEGT. V lost 6 bases to trimming and J lost 3 bases, with 12 bases between them.

V and J are TRBV20-1 and TRBJ2-1; TRBD2 agrees at 8 bases. The CDR3 has 15 amino acids. CDR1 and CDR2 (germline): DFQATT, SNEGSKA (reference sequence). V was clipped by 2 bases and J by 9 bases; unmatched bases: 12. CDR3 protein: CSARLLARGVGEQFF. The CDR3 DNA reads as TGCAGTGCTAGACTACTCGCGCGGGGGGTCGGTGAGCAGTTCTTC.

The V gene is TRBV7-2, the J gene TRBJ1-1; maybe TRBD1 (6 bases). Germline CDR1 reads SGHTA; CDR2 reads FQGNSA. This CDR3 has 15 amino acids. V shed 2 bases and J shed 3 bases, with 13 bases lying between them. The CDR3 DNA reads as TGTGCCAGCAGCTTAAGGGGGTGGGGGTACACTGAAGCTTTCTTT. Translating it yields CASSLRGWGYTEAFF.

Details on this clonotype: A much larger clonotype is one base distant, so this may be a read error. The CDR3 does not end in the conserved phenylalanine or tryptophan, so this is likely a read error. The chain joins TRBV7-2 to TRBJ2-5, with no clear D. This CDR3 has 12 residues. Germline V lookup: CDR1 SGHTA, CDR2 FQGNSA. The germline V and J ends were trimmed by 4 bases and 5 bases, with 8 bases remaining between them. The CDR3 spells CASSYTRETQYS. CDR3 nucleotide sequence: TGTGCCAGCAGCTATACCCGGGAGACCCAGTACTCC.

This clonotype was seen a few times. The V and J genes are TRBV2 and TRBJ2-3, with D unclear. In germline, CDR1 is SNHLY, CDR2 FYNNEI. This CDR3 region has 15 residues. Trimming took 2 bases from V and 2 from J, leaving 11 bases between them. The DNA of the CDR3 is TGTGCCAGCAGTGAATTGGGTTCCTTCACAGATACGCAGTATTTT. As protein: CASSELGSFTDTQYF.

The rearrangement links TRBV6-7 to TRBJ2-3; D is undetermined. TRBV6-7 is an ORF for which the function is uncertain. This CDR3 has 10 residues. V shed 11 bases and J shed 8 bases, with 11 bases lying between them. The CDR3 is CALGRCTQYF. The CDR3 region has the DNA TGTGCCCTAGGCCGGTGTACGCAGTATTTT.

The V and J genes are TRBV2 and TRBJ2-7; either TRBD1 or TRBD2 may supply D (5 bases each). Trimming shortened V by 6 bases and J by 2 bases, and 14 bases separated the two germline ends. The V gene's germline CDR1 is SNHLY and CDR2 FYNNEI. The CDR3 length is 14 residues. The DNA of the CDR3 is TGTGCCAGCAGCTCCCGGGACGTTACCTACGAGCAGTACTTC. This translates into CASSSRDVTYEQYF.

This clonotype was counted a few times. V and J are TRBV18 and TRBJ2-2; TRBD1 matches at 8 bases. This CDR3 is built from 16 residues. CDR1 is KGHSH, CDR2 LQKENI, per germline. V gave up 4 bases and J gave up 7 bases; unmatched junction bases: 11. CDR3 sequence: CASSQQTGDVIGELFF. The CDR3 nucleotides read TGTGCCAGCTCACAGCAGACAGGGGATGTCATCGGGGAGCTGTTTTTT.

This clonotype was seen more than once but under ten times. The chain combines TRBV28 with TRBJ2-5, with unresolved D. There are 12 residues in the CDR3. V shed 5 bases and J shed 7 bases, with 11 bases lying between them. Germline loops: CDR1 MDHEN, CDR2 SYDVKM. The CDR3, as DNA: TGTGCCAGCAGTCCACTATCCGGGACCCAGTACTTC. Translated, it gives CASSPLSGTQYF. Complete variable domain (other parts from reference TRBV28 and TRBJ2-5): DVKVTQSSRYLVKRTGEKVFLECVQDMDHENMFWYRQDPGLGLRLIYFSYDVKMKEKGDIPEGYSVSREKKERFSLILESASTNQTSMYLCASSPLSGTQYFGPGTRLLVL.

The sample holds a few counts of this clonotype. The chain employs TRBV7-2 and TRBJ2-1; TRBD2 matches at 13 bases. The CDR3 spans 16 residues. Germline values: CDR1 SGHTA, CDR2 FQGNSA. The V and J ends lost 5 bases and 5 bases, in that order; junction bases with no gene match: 6. CDR3 amino acids: CASSASGLAGNNEQFF. The DNA of the CDR3 is TGTGCCAGCAGCGCCTCGGGACTAGCGGGGAACAATGAGCAGTTCTTC.